This passage covers 27 T cell receptor beta chains from one sample sequenced in a study of Ad26.COV2.S vaccination and SARS-CoV-2 variants (dated by TCRdb to about 2021). The receptor library was made with the immunoSEQ multiplex PCR assay. In its TCRdb copy, this immuneACCESS table keeps in-frame sequences only and misses some clones. Where compared with another copy, unresolved V genes explain less than half of these, and the others have no known cause. This sample has around 320,000 clones in its table, and about 82% of those were observed once. The leading ten clones occupy 2.1% of the sample. The treatment or condition label, as the study defines it: about 20 received Ad26.COV2.S at low or high dose, single or two shots; roughly 5 received placebo; per-sample allocation not given. Repertoires of vaccine and placebo recipients were sequenced from samples taken on day 63 after the first injection.

The sequencing here drew on peripheral blood, taken in a trial of Ad26.COV2.S vaccine versus placebo. The source of these receptors is a person aged 18 to 59 who received the Ad26.COV2.S COVID-19 vaccine or a placebo.

The chain is built from TRBV27 and TRBJ2-7, with a weak D call TRBD2 (5 bases). The CDR3 consists of 13 residues. Germline V CDR1 and CDR2: MNHEY, SMNVEV (reference sequence). V was pared by 6 bases and J by 0 bases, with 9 bases between. CDR3 in amino acids: CASSRTSSYEQYF. DNA of the CDR3: TGTGCCAGCAGCCGAACTAGCTCCTACGAGCAGTACTTC.

The chain has TRBV5-1 and TRBJ2-3; 8 nucleotides agree with TRBD1. Germline values: CDR1 SGHRS, CDR2 YFSETQ. V trimming: 4 bases; J trimming: 3 bases; junction bases outside the gene matches: 4. The CDR3 spans 14 residues. The CDR3 loop reads CASSPGQATDTQYF. The DNA for the CDR3 is TGCGCCAGCAGCCCGGGACAGGCGACAGATACGCAGTATTTT.

V is TRBV5-1 and J is TRBJ1-1; D remains ambiguous. This CDR3 contains 16 residues. V was shortened by 1 base and J by 2 bases, with 15 bases between the two germline ends. Germline CDR1 reads SGHRS; CDR2 reads YFSETQ. The CDR3 DNA is TGCGCCAGCAGCTTGAAGTTTTCCGGAATTAACACTGAAGCTTTCTTT. Its translation: CASSLKFSGINTEAFF.

This clone was counted once. The V call is TRBV2, the J call TRBJ1-2; tentative D call: TRBD1 (5 bases). The CDR3 extends over 15 amino acids. The V gene's germline CDR1 is SNHLY and CDR2 FYNNEI. V gave up 7 bases and J gave up 0 bases, with 15 bases separating them. The CDR3 spells CASIREVGANYGYTF. CDR3 nucleotide sequence: TGTGCCAGCATCAGGGAAGTGGGAGCTAACTATGGCTACACCTTC.

This clone was seen a handful of times. The chain couples TRBV28 to TRBJ1-6; TRBD1 aligns across 11 bases. The CDR3 loop spans 15 amino acids. Trimming took 2 bases from V and 10 from J; bases not matched to a gene: 4. Germline CDR1 MDHEN, CDR2 SYDVKM. The CDR3 coding sequence is TGTGCCAGCAGTTTAGGGACAGGGGGTGGATCACCCCTCCACTTT. It encodes CASSLGTGGGSPLHF. The entire variable domain, with the rest obtained from reference TRBV28 and TRBJ1-6, is as follows: DVKVTQSSRYLVKRTGEKVFLECVQDMDHENMFWYRQDPGLGLRLIYFSYDVKMKEKGDIPEGYSVSREKKERFSLILESASTNQTSMYLCASSLGTGGGSPLHFGNGTRLTVT.

The CDR3 nucleotides read TGTGCCAGCATCCGAGGAGGGGGGGGCACTGAAGCTTTCTTT. It encodes CASIRGGGGTEAFF. This chain uses TRBV5-6 with TRBJ1-1; D perhaps matches TRBD1 (6 bases). The CDR3 runs to 14 residues. V gave up 6 bases and J gave up 4 bases, with 16 bases separating them. CDR1 is SGHDT and CDR2 is YYEEEE in the germline V gene.

J is TRBJ1-3 and V is TRBV4-2; a possible D gene is TRBD1 (6 bases). CDR3 length equals 14 residues. Germline V gene lookup returns CDR1 LGHNA and CDR2 YNFKEQ. V was pared by 6 bases and J by 0 bases, with 9 bases between. The CDR3 here is CASRQGPSGNTIYF. Written as DNA, the CDR3 is TGTGCCAGCAGACAGGGACCCTCTGGAAACACCATATATTTT.

The CDR3 here is CAWSVWGRGYSGNTIYF. The CDR3 DNA reads as TGTGCCTGGAGTGTATGGGGCAGGGGATACTCTGGAAACACCATATATTTT. J is TRBJ1-3 and V is TRBV30, with D possibly TRBD1 on 6 matching bases. This CDR3 has 17 amino acids. Between the trimmed V and J ends, which lost 0 bases and 0 bases, there was a span of 15 bases. Germline-derived CDR1 and CDR2 are GTSNPN and SVGIG (reference sequence).

This clone was picked up one time. J is TRBJ2-7 and V is TRBV18; unclear D gene. Germline CDR1 reads KGHSH; CDR2 reads LQKENI. CDR3 length equals 15 residues. Trimming left V 3 bases short and J 0 bases short, with 12 bases between. CDR3 region: CASSPTPTSSYEQYF. As DNA, the CDR3 is TGTGCCAGCTCACCTACTCCGACCAGCTCCTACGAGCAGTACTTC.

The chain recombines TRBV5-1 with TRBJ1-5; TRBD1 might be the D (5 bases). The germline V and J ends were trimmed by 1 base and 5 bases, with 13 bases remaining between them. Germline V gene lookup returns CDR1 SGHRS and CDR2 YFSETQ. The CDR3 runs to 15 residues. The DNA for the CDR3 is TGCGCCAGCAGCTTGAAGGGGAGTCCTGATCAGCCCCAGCATTTT. This sequence encodes CASSLKGSPDQPQHF.

The J gene is TRBJ2-1, the V gene TRBV5-1; 8 bases align to TRBD1. CDR3 length: 14 residues. J was trimmed by 9 bases and V by 6 bases; bases with no gene match: 11. Germline V gene data show CDR1 as SGHRS and CDR2 as YFSETQ. The CDR3 reads CASNNLQGGGEQFF. The CDR3 DNA follows: TGCGCCAGCAATAATTTACAGGGGGGTGGTGAGCAGTTCTTC.

The rearrangement joins TRBV4-1 to TRBJ2-5, with 9 bases fitting TRBD2. In germline, CDR1 is MGHRA, CDR2 YSYEKL. The CDR3 length is 16 residues. V was pared by 4 bases and J by 4 bases, with 10 bases of the junction left unmatched. CDR3 amino acids: CASSPGTSFMRETQYF. In nucleotides, the CDR3 is TGCGCCAGCAGCCCCGGGACTAGCTTCATGCGAGAGACCCAGTACTTC.

This clone was detected only a few times. The gene calls are TRBV9 and TRBJ2-3, with 7 bases fitting TRBD1. The germline V gene encodes CDR1 SGDLS and CDR2 YYNGEE. This CDR3 has 18 amino acids. After removal of 0 bases from V and 1 base from J, the junction contained 11 bases not matched to a gene. CDR3 protein: CASSVDPDRVLGTDTQYF. CDR3 nucleotide sequence: TGTGCCAGCAGCGTAGACCCTGACAGGGTATTAGGCACAGATACGCAGTATTTT.

The chain recombines TRBV7-3 with TRBJ1-3; the match to TRBD1 covers 9 bases. V lost 3 bases to trimming and J lost 2 bases; unmatched junction nucleotides: 2. Germline CDR1 SGHTA, CDR2 FQGTGA. The CDR3 sequence is 15 residues long. The CDR3 DNA follows: TGTGCCAGCAGCTTTACAGGGGGCCCTGGAAACACCATATATTTT. This codes for CASSFTGGPGNTIYF.

The sample holds a few counts of this clone. This chain connects TRBV4-2 to TRBJ2-2; 7 bases are a match to TRBD1. CDR1 LGHNA and CDR2 YNFKEQ come from the germline V gene. The CDR3 is 15 amino acids. After removal of 2 bases from V and 8 bases from J, the junction contained 8 bases not matched to a gene. The CDR3 is CASSQPDRVNGELFF. The CDR3 DNA reads TGTGCCAGCAGCCAACCCGACAGGGTTAATGGGGAGCTGTTTTTT.

The J gene is TRBJ1-5, the V gene TRBV19, with D tentatively TRBD1 (5 bases). The CDR3 contains 16 residues. Germline V CDR1 and CDR2: LNHDA, SQIVND (reference sequence). V was cut by 5 bases and J by 5 bases, with 19 bases left in between. This CDR3 is CASSGGWQGKDQPQHF. The DNA of the CDR3 is TGTGCCAGTAGTGGGGGGTGGCAGGGAAAAGATCAGCCCCAGCATTTT.

The chain has TRBV7-2 and TRBJ1-1; D gene uncertain. The CDR3 is made up of 13 amino acids. Between the trimmed V and J ends, which lost 2 bases and 8 bases, there was a span of 12 bases. Germline CDR1 reads SGHTA; CDR2 reads FQGNSA. CDR3 DNA sequence: TGTGCCAGCAGCTTATTCGAGGCCTCCGAAGCTTTCTTT. Its translation is CASSLFEASEAFF.

The genes are TRBV18 and TRBJ1-1, with TRBD1 identical over 8 bases. The V segment lost 4 bases and the J segment 0 bases; nucleotides outside the gene matches: 7. The CDR3 is 16 residues long. Germline loops: CDR1 KGHSH, CDR2 LQKENI. The CDR3 bases are TGTGCCAGCTCACGACAGGGGCCCGGGGTGAACACTGAAGCTTTCTTT. Translating it yields CASSRQGPGVNTEAFF.

The genes are TRBV5-6 and TRBJ1-2, with 7 bases aligning to TRBD1. Germline-derived CDR1 and CDR2 are SGHDT and YYEEEE. Trimming took 2 bases from V and 4 from J; bases not matched to a gene: 5. The CDR3 totals 14 residues. CDR3 sequence reads: CASSLGQATYGYTF. For the CDR3, the DNA is TGTGCCAGCAGCTTAGGACAGGCCACCTATGGCTACACCTTC.

The chain recombines TRBV5-1 with TRBJ1-1; D unclear. The CDR3 loop spans 13 amino acids. Germline values: CDR1 SGHRS, CDR2 YFSETQ. V lost 1 base and J 1 base, leaving 5 bases between the germline ends. The CDR3 DNA follows: TGCGCCAGCAGCTTGACCCCGAACACTGAAGCTTTCTTT. It encodes CASSLTPNTEAFF. Supplemented by reference TRBV5-1 and TRBJ1-1, the full variable domain reads KAGVTQTPRYLIKTRGQQVTLSCSPISGHRSVSWYQQTPGQGLQFLFEYFSETQRNKGNFPGRFSGRQFSNSRSEMNVSTLELGDSALYLCASSLTPNTEAFFGQGTRLTVV.

This sequence joins TRBV11-2 and TRBJ1-3; D unresolved. Germline CDR1 and CDR2: SGHAT and FQNNGV. There are 13 residues in the CDR3. With 0 bases removed from V and 6 bases from J, the gap between germline ends came to 6 bases. CDR3 sequence: CASSLDGINTIYF. CDR3 sequence (DNA): TGTGCCAGCAGCTTAGATGGGATAAACACCATATATTTT.

This chain joins TRBV5-8 and TRBJ2-3; D not resolved. CDR3 size: 15 residues. The V gene's germline CDR1 is SGHTS and CDR2 YDEGEE. Deletions cut 0 bases from V and 0 bases from J, with 8 bases between. The DNA of the CDR3 is TGTGCCAGCAGCTTGGCCAGGCAGAGCACAGATACGCAGTATTTT. Translating gives CASSLARQSTDTQYF.

This sequence joins TRBV29-1 and TRBJ1-5; perhaps TRBD1 as D (5 bases). Germline CDR1 SQVTM, CDR2 ANQGSEA. This CDR3 spans 12 amino acids. Deletions cut 5 bases from V and 7 bases from J, with 12 bases between. CDR3 region: CSVKDIWQPQHF. CDR3 bases: TGCAGCGTTAAGGACATATGGCAGCCCCAGCATTTT.

V and J are TRBV3-1 (or the pseudogene TRBV3-2) and TRBJ2-5; TRBD1 might be the D (6 bases). This CDR3 is built from 13 residues. Per germline, CDR1 LGHDT and CDR2 YNNKEL (reference sequence). V shed 1 base and J shed 4 bases, with 7 bases lying between them. The CDR3 is CASSQAGAETQYF. The CDR3 coding sequence is TGTGCCAGCAGCCAAGCAGGGGCAGAGACCCAGTACTTC.

The J gene is TRBJ1-4, the V gene TRBV4-2; TRBD1 is a possible D gene (5 bases). This CDR3 has 16 amino acids. The V end was cut by 4 bases, the J end by 0 bases, with 12 bases between. Germline assignment: CDR1 LGHNA and CDR2 YNFKEQ. The CDR3 bases are TGTGCCAGCAGCCCCGGGACCCCAACAACTAATGAAAAACTGTTTTTT. Its protein product is CASSPGTPTTNEKLFF.

The V gene is TRBV27, the J gene TRBJ2-1, with D perhaps assigned TRBD1 or TRBD2 (5 bases each). The V end was cut by 3 bases, the J end by 5 bases, with 17 bases between. The CDR3 is 16 amino acids. Germline CDR1 MNHEY, CDR2 SMNVEV (reference sequence). The CDR3 DNA reads TGTGCCAGCAGTTTTTCACCGGGACGTAGGGACAATGAGCAGTTCTTC. It codes for CASSFSPGRRDNEQFF.

This clone was recorded only once. Mismatch with germline at one junction end may stem from a read error. V gene TRBV27 combines with J gene TRBJ2-7, with a tentative D call TRBD1 (5 bases). The germline CDR1 and CDR2 sequences are MNHEY and SMNVEV (reference sequence). This CDR3 spans 12 amino acids. CDR3 DNA sequence: TGTGCCAGCGGGGCGGCTTCCTACGGGCAGTACTTC. Amino acid sequence: CASGAASYGQYF.